These T cell receptor beta chains were read from a single sample in a study of T cells in tuberculosis. The data were produced by immunoSEQ multiplex PCR, yet TCRdb's version contains in-frame clones alone and is incomplete. This sample has roughly 35,000 clones; around 92% occur once, and the top ten carry roughly 12%. The sequencing input was PBMCs. These TCRs come from a donor aged 10 to 29 with latent tuberculosis or without tuberculosis infection. Some clones in this sample may be carry-over from other donors' samples. Both conserved end residues are part of each CDR3. D genes are given only for firm matches. Clone size is given for some rows only: seen once, a few or many times, or a class if the clone is expanded.

V gene	D gene	clone size	J gene	CDR3 DNA	CDR3 protein
TRBV18	TRBD1	NA	TRBJ2-3	TGTGCCAGCTCCCGACAGGGGATTTCCACAGATACGCAGTATTTT	CASSRQGISTDTQYF
TRBV6-1	NA	NA	TRBJ1-1	TGTGCCAGCACCCGGGACAAAGCTTTCTTT	CASTRDKAFF
TRBV30	NA	NA	TRBJ1-5	TGTGCCTGGAGTGTAGAGTATCAGCCCCAGCATTTT	CAWSVEYQPQHF
TRBV18	TRBD2	NA	TRBJ2-1	TGTGCCAGCTCACCAGCCGCGGGGGGAAGGAATGAGCAGTTCTTC	CASSPAAGGRNEQFF
TRBV4-2	NA	NA	TRBJ2-3	TGTGCCAGCAGCATCCGAACGGACTTTCTAGATACGCAGTATTTT	CASSIRTDFLDTQYF
TRBV18	NA	NA	TRBJ1-1	TGTGCCAGCTCTCCCGGTGGAGGCGAAGCTTTCTTT	CASSPGGGEAFF
TRBV7-6	TRBD1	NA	TRBJ2-3	TGTGCCAGCAGCATGGGACAGGGGGCAAATACGCAGTATTTT	CASSMGQGANTQYF
TRBV4-1	TRBD1	NA	TRBJ1-2	TGCGCCAGCAGCCACTACAGGGGGCGTTTTGATGGCTACACCTTC	CASSHYRGRFDGYTF
TRBV19	TRBD2	NA	TRBJ2-5	TGTGCCAGTAGCGCCGACTATAGCGGGGGGCTTCAGGAGACCCAGTACTTC	CASSADYSGGLQETQYF
TRBV7-8	NA	NA	TRBJ2-5	TGTGCCAGCAGCTTAGAGGTGGGACTCGAGACCCAGTACTTC	CASSLEVGLETQYF
TRBV19	TRBD1	NA	TRBJ1-1	TGTGCCAGTAATACAGGGGGCACTGAAGCTTTCTTT	CASNTGGTEAFF
TRBV10-1	NA	NA	TRBJ1-6	TGCGCCAGCAGTGAAGGGGCTGTTAATTCACCCCTCCACTTT	CASSEGAVNSPLHF
TRBV29-1	NA	NA	TRBJ2-7	TGCAGCGTTGAATTGGGGCCGGGTTACGAGCAGTACTTC	CSVELGPGYEQYF
TRBV27	TRBD2	NA	TRBJ2-7	TGTGCCAGCAGTTTAGGCGGGGGATTTTTCCACGAGCAGTACTTC	CASSLGGGFFHEQYF
TRBV5-6	NA	NA	TRBJ2-5	TGTGCCAGCAGCCGGGACTTCCCAGAGACCCAGTACTTC	CASSRDFPETQYF
TRBV7-2	NA	NA	TRBJ2-4	TGTGCCAGCAGCTCCTGGGCAAACATTCAGTACTTC	CASSSWANIQYF
TRBV4-1	TRBD1	NA	TRBJ1-6	TGCGCCAGCAGCCAGGGACAGAGCTCCTATAATTCACCCCTCCACTTT	CASSQGQSSYNSPLHF
TRBV15	NA	NA	TRBJ2-6	TGTGCCACCAGCCCTCCGGAGGGTGGGGCCAACGTCCTGACTTTC	CATSPPEGGANVLTF
TRBV4-1	NA	NA	TRBJ2-7	TGCGCCAGCAGCTTCCGGACAGTCTCCTACGAGCAGTACTTC	CASSFRTVSYEQYF
TRBV5-4	NA	NA	TRBJ1-1	TGTGCCAGCAGCTTGTACGCGGGCCCCCGGAACACTGAAGCTTTCTTT	CASSLYAGPRNTEAFF
TRBV29-1	NA	once	TRBJ1-2	TGCAGCGTGGCCCCACCGGACAGAAACTATGGCTACACCTTC	CSVAPPDRNYGYTF
TRBV11-2	NA	NA	TRBJ2-1	TGTGCCAGCAGCTTAGGTCGTGGCGGGTCCCCGATCTTC	CASSLGRGGSPIF
TRBV6-6	TRBD1	NA	TRBJ1-5	TGTGCCAGCAGTTACACCAGTGACAGGGTTCAGCCCCAGCATTTT	CASSYTSDRVQPQHF
TRBV27	NA	once	TRBJ2-7	TGTGCCAGCAGCCCGCGTCGAGCGGCCAATTACGAGCAGTACTTC	CASSPRRAANYEQYF
TRBV7-2	NA	once	TRBJ2-6	TGTGCCAGCAGCTTAGTGGGCATCTCTGGGGCCAACGTCCTGACTTTC	CASSLVGISGANVLTF
TRBV15	TRBD2	once	TRBJ2-1	TGTGCCACCAGCAGAGTGAGAGGACTAGGTTACAATGAGCAGTTCTTC	CATSRVRGLGYNEQFF
TRBV28	NA	NA	TRBJ1-1	TGTGCCAGCAGTCAATTAGGGACATACACTGAAGCTTTCTTT	CASSQLGTYTEAFF
TRBV15	NA	NA	TRBJ1-5	TGTGCCACCAGCAGAGTACGTGAGGAGTTTAGCAATCAGCCCCAGCATTTT	CATSRVREEFSNQPQHF
TRBV6-5	TRBD1	few	TRBJ1-6	TGTGCCAGCAGCATAGACAGGGGAGGTTCACCCCTCCACTTT	CASSIDRGGSPLHF
TRBV5-6	TRBD1	NA	TRBJ1-1	TGTGCCAGCAGCTCAATACCGGGACAGGGTTATACTGAAGCTTTCTTT	CASSSIPGQGYTEAFF
TRBV7-2	NA	NA	TRBJ1-2	TGTGCCAGCAGCTTATATTTCCAGGGAGGAGGCTACACCTTC	CASSLYFQGGGYTF